What follows are 21 T cell receptor beta chains derived from one specimen sequenced in a study of blood T cell repertoires in COVID-19. Sequenced by immunoSEQ multiplex PCR; TCRdb stores in-frame clones only, minus some. The profile shows 450,000 to 600,000 clones, roughly nine tenths of them singletons. Source material: PBMCs or T cells enriched from blood (not recorded which). These receptors were taken from a woman between 18 and 29 years old who had recovered from COVID-19.

This clone has only one observation. The chain is built from TRBV13 and TRBJ1-5; D is unclear. In germline, CDR1 is PRHDT, CDR2 FYEKMQ (reference sequence). The germline V and J ends were trimmed by 5 bases and 5 bases, with 19 bases remaining between them. The CDR3 length is 16 residues. The CDR3: CASSPRTSGGDQPQHF. The CDR3 nucleotides read TGTGCCAGCAGCCCCCGGACGTCCGGAGGAGATCAGCCCCAGCATTTT.

V gene TRBV6-5 combines with J gene TRBJ1-5; D not resolved. Trimming took 7 bases from V and 0 from J, leaving 7 bases between them. Germline assignment: CDR1 MNHEY and CDR2 SVGAGI. This CDR3 spans 13 amino acids. CDR3 sequence (DNA): TGTGCCAGCAAGTACTATAGCAATCAGCCCCAGCATTTT. It encodes CASKYYSNQPQHF.

CDR3 bases: TGTGCCAGCACTGGGACAGGGTATGGTGAGCAGTTCTTC. This sequence encodes CASTGTGYGEQFF. The chain uses TRBV2 and TRBJ2-1; TRBD1 matches 9 bases. The CDR3 runs to 13 residues. V lost 7 bases to trimming and J lost 9 bases; unmatched junction nucleotides: 7. Germline assignment: CDR1 SNHLY and CDR2 FYNNEI.

The gene calls are TRBV7-2 and TRBJ2-7, with a tentative D call TRBD1 (5 bases). The germline CDR1 and CDR2 sequences are SGHTA and FQGNSA. V was clipped by 5 bases and J by 4 bases, with 12 bases between them. The CDR3 extends over 13 amino acids. CDR3 in amino acids: CASSRTYEYEQYF. The CDR3 nucleotides read TGTGCCAGCAGCCGGACATACGAGTACGAGCAGTACTTC.

This clone was detected only once. This chain links TRBV11-2 with TRBJ2-5; 7 nucleotides line up with TRBD1. The CDR3 spans 11 residues. V lost 7 bases, J lost 4 bases, and 0 bases stayed unmatched. Germline V lookup: CDR1 SGHAT, CDR2 FQNNGV. This chain's CDR3 is CASTGGETQYF. CDR3 bases: TGTGCCAGCACAGGGGGAGAGACCCAGTACTTC.

There are a few counts of this clone. The genes are TRBV6-5 and TRBJ1-5, with TRBD1 matching over 7 bases. The CDR3 contains 13 residues. Germline trimming cut 6 bases from V and 5 bases from J; bases unmatched to any gene: 4. Germline values: CDR1 MNHEY, CDR2 SVGAGI. CDR3 in DNA: TGTGCCAGCAGATTAACAGGGGATCAGCCCCAGCATTTT. Its translation is CASRLTGDQPQHF.

The chain couples TRBV2 to TRBJ2-1, with 12 bases aligning to TRBD2. The CDR3 runs to 17 residues. Germline V gene data show CDR1 as SNHLY and CDR2 as FYNNEI. V was clipped by 5 bases and J by 9 bases; unmatched bases: 14. CDR3 DNA sequence: TGTGCCAGCAGTTCAACGCGGCTAGCGGGGGGGAGGGGTGAGCAGTTCTTC. It encodes CASSSTRLAGGRGEQFF.

J is TRBJ2-3 and V is TRBV30; tentatively, D is TRBD2 (5 bases). Germline values: CDR1 GTSNPN, CDR2 SVGIG (reference sequence). Trimming removed 3 bases from V and 5 bases from J, with 15 bases in between. The CDR3 is made up of 14 amino acids. This chain's CDR3 is CAWRNGIGRDTQYF. The CDR3, as DNA: TGTGCCTGGAGGAACGGGATTGGACGAGATACGCAGTATTTT.

This sequence joins TRBV4-1 and TRBJ1-5; D unclear. The CDR3 has 20 amino acids. Trimming stripped 0 bases from V and 3 bases from J, with 24 bases between. Germline CDR1 is MGHRA and CDR2 is YSYEKL. CDR3 nucleotide sequence: TGCGCCAGCAGCCAAGAGTCATCGGGTATAGGAGGTTCCCCCAATCAGCCCCAGCATTTT. As protein: CASSQESSGIGGSPNQPQHF.

V usage is TRBV7-8 and J usage is TRBJ2-6; D is possibly TRBD1 (6 bases). This CDR3 is 17 amino acids long. The ends were cut back, 6 bases at V and 2 bases at J, with 17 bases in the middle. Germline V CDR1 and CDR2: SGHVS, FQNEAQ. The CDR3 loop reads CASSLNRVFPGANVLTF. DNA of the CDR3: TGTGCCAGCAGTTTAAACAGGGTATTCCCTGGGGCCAACGTCCTGACTTTC.

In its sample, this clone was seen a few times. The gene calls are TRBV5-8 and TRBJ1-2, with D tentatively TRBD1 (5 bases). The CDR3 runs to 14 residues. From germline, CDR1 is SGHTS and CDR2 YDEGEE. V was shortened by 2 bases and J by 6 bases, with 14 bases between the two germline ends. CDR3 nucleotides: TGTGCCAGCAGCTTTTGGCAGGGCAACCATGGCTACACCTTC. As protein: CASSFWQGNHGYTF.

This clone occurred once. The rearrangement links TRBV4-1 to TRBJ1-1; TRBD1 agrees at 9 bases. The V gene's germline CDR1 is MGHRA and CDR2 YSYEKL. CDR3 length: 16 amino acids. J was trimmed by 5 bases and V by 1 base; bases with no gene match: 8. CDR3 sequence reads: CASSQGERQGGTEAFF. CDR3 nucleotides: TGCGCCAGCAGCCAAGGAGAGAGACAGGGGGGGACTGAAGCTTTCTTT.

V is TRBV10-1 and J is TRBJ2-2; 8 nucleotides match TRBD1. The CDR3 runs 15 residues. J lost 3 bases, V lost 4 bases, and 4 bases had no gene match. CDR1 and CDR2 from the germline V gene are WNHNN and SYGVQD (reference sequence). Here the CDR3 DNA reads TGCGCCAGCAGTGGACAGGGGCCTTACACCGGGGAGCTGTTTTTT. Amino acid sequence: CASSGQGPYTGELFF.

The rearrangement links TRBV9 to TRBJ2-7; D not resolved. The CDR3 runs 16 residues. Germline CDR1 SGDLS, CDR2 YYNGEE. V was cut by 0 bases and J by 1 base, with 14 bases left in between. The CDR3 DNA is TGTGCCAGCAGCGTAGGTTCGACACCTACGTCCTACGAGCAGTACTTC. The encoded protein is CASSVGSTPTSYEQYF.

V gene TRBV27 combines with J gene TRBJ2-7; 8 bases map to TRBD1. V dropped 6 bases and J dropped 3; count of bases not matched to a gene: 7. In germline, CDR1 is MNHEY, CDR2 SMNVEV (reference sequence). CDR3 size: 14 residues. DNA of the CDR3: TGTGCCAGCAGGCCGTCCGGGACAGGCTACGAGCAGTACTTC. It specifies CASRPSGTGYEQYF.

To note about this clone: The sample has other DNA sequences that encode this CDR3 too. The J gene is TRBJ2-3, the V gene TRBV5-1; 10 bases agree with TRBD2. This CDR3 region has 14 residues. Trimming removed 0 bases from V and 6 bases from J; junction bases left unmatched: 1. Looked up from germline, CDR1 is SGHRS and CDR2 is YFSETQ. CDR3 in DNA: TGCGCCAGCAGCTTGGGACTAGCGGGTGATACGCAGTATTTT. As protein: CASSLGLAGDTQYF.

V is TRBV2 and J is TRBJ2-7, with 9 bases matching TRBD1. The CDR3 totals 13 residues. The germline gives CDR1 SNHLY, CDR2 FYNNEI. Trimming at V came to 8 bases and at J to 3 bases, leaving 5 bases not matched to a gene. The CDR3 sequence: CASWDRDIYEQYF. In nucleotides, the CDR3 is TGTGCCAGCTGGGACAGGGACATCTACGAGCAGTACTTC.

The V and J genes are TRBV21-1 and TRBJ1-1. TRBV21-1 is given as a pseudogene. This CDR3 comprises 17 residues. The CDR3 region has the DNA TGTGCCAGCAGCAAAGGCGGCAGGGAGGCCAGGAACACTGAAGCTTTCTTT. Translation: CASSKGGREARNTEAFF.

The chain uses TRBV4-1 and TRBJ1-5; possibly TRBD1 for D (5 bases). This CDR3 has 16 residues. In germline, CDR1 is MGHRA, CDR2 YSYEKL. Trimming removed 1 base from V and 3 bases from J, with 13 bases in between. The CDR3 coding sequence is TGCGCCAGCAGCCAAGTATCCGGGGGTTACAATCAGCCCCAGCATTTT. Translated: CASSQVSGGYNQPQHF.

CDR3 DNA sequence: TGTGCCAGCAGCTCCGCACGGAGCTCTGGAAACACCATATATTTT. Protein: CASSSARSSGNTIYF. The J gene is TRBJ1-3, the V gene TRBV11-2; D call uncertain. The V and J ends lost 4 bases and 0 bases respectively, with 10 bases between them. Per germline, CDR1 SGHAT and CDR2 FQNNGV. CDR3 length: 15 amino acids.

The chain links TRBV30 to TRBJ1-2; possibly TRBD1 for D (5 bases). CDR3 length: 13 amino acids. The V and J ends lost 1 base and 4 bases respectively, with 10 bases between them. The germline V gene encodes CDR1 GTSNPN and CDR2 SVGIG (reference sequence). The CDR3 region has the DNA TGTGCCTGGAGTGGGGACGGGGGCTATGGCTACACCTTC. Its translation is CAWSGDGGYGYTF.